This T cell receptor (beta chain) was recovered during a study of T cells in Graves' hyperthyroidism and ophthalmopathy. Amplified TCR beta CDR3 regions derived from RNA transcripts. First-round RT-PCR targeting the TCR CDR3 was performed with the HTBI primer set. One entry per CDR3 protein, called by TCRdb with MiXCR from the multiplex PCR reads. The table shows over 700,000 distinct CDR3 sequences, with over 35% occurring only once. This clonotype has just a few counts. Its antigen is unknown. Study results and limitations: Median prediction lead before ophthalmopathy onset was about 6.5 months with the model.

CDR1 is DFQATT, CDR2 SNEGSKA, per germline (reference sequence). Trimming cost V 2 bases and J 9 bases; bases outside gene matches: 7. There are 14 residues in the CDR3. The V gene is TRBV20-1, the J gene TRBJ1-5; 10 bases align to TRBD1. The receptor was derived from a man between 18 and 35 years old with Graves' hyperthyroidism. The sample was blood. This CDR3 reads CSARTRDRGRPQHF. CDR3 bases: TGCAGTGCTAGAACAAGGGACAGGGGCCGGCCCCAGCATTTT.